This TCR beta chain emerged from a study of OX40 agonist ivuxolimab in advanced cancers. Study-wide context: The study treated patients with ivuxolimab, an agonistic anti-OX40 (CD134) antibody.

It was autoimmune disease history or systemic immunosuppression that excluded patients. Method: immunoSEQ multiplex PCR; TCRdb's copy keeps in-frame clones and lacks some. The data show about 80,000 clones, more than 70% seen once. This CDR3 spans 11 amino acids. In germline, CDR1 is MDHEN, CDR2 SYDVKM. Trimming took 5 bases from V and 2 from J, leaving 3 bases between them. The sequence was collected from an adult with an advanced solid tumor such as melanoma, head and neck, liver or kidney cancer. Here the sequenced sample was CD4+ or CD8+ T cells sorted from blood, taken in a trial of the OX40 agonist ivuxolimab. The chain carries TRBV28 and TRBJ2-5; no clear D. The CDR3 nucleotides are TGTGCCAGCAGTCCACAAGAGACCCAGTACTTC. Protein product: CASSPQETQYF.